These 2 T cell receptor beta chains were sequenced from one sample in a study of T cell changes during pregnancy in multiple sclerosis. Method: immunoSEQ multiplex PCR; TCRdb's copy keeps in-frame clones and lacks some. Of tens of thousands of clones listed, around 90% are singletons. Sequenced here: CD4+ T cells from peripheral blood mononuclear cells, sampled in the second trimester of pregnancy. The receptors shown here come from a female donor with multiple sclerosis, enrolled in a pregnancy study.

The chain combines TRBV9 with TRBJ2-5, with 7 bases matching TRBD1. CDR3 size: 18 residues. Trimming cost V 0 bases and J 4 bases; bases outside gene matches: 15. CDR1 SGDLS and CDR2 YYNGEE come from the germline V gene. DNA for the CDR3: TGTGCCAGCAGCGTAGGGTTAGGGGACAGAAACCGAGGAGAGACCCAGTACTTC. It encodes CASSVGLGDRNRGETQYF.

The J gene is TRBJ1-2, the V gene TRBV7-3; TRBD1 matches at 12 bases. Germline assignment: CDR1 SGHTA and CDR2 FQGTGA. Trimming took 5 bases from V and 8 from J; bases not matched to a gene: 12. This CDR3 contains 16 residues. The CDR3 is CASSLGAGTGGLGYTF. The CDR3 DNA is TGTGCCAGCAGCCTCGGGGCCGGGACAGGGGGCTTAGGCTACACCTTC.